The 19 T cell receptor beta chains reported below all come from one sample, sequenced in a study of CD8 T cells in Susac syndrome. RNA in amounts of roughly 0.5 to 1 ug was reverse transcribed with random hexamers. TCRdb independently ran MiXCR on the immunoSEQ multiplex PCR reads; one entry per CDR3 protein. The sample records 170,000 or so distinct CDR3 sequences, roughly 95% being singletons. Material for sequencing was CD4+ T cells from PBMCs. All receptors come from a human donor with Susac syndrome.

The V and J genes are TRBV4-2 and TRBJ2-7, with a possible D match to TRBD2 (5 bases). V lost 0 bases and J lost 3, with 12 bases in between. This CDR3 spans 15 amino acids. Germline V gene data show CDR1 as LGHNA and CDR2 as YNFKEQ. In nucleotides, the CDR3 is TGTGCCAGCAGCCAAGACCGCGGCGACTACTACGAGCAGTACGTC. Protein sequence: CASSQDRGDYYEQYV.

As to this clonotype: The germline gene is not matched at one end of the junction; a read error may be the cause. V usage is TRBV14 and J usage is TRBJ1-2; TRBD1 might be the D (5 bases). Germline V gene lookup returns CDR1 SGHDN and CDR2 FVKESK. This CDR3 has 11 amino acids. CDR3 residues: CASSQARTTHF. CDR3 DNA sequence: TGTGCCAGCAGCCAGGCCCGGACAACTCATTTC.

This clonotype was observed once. The CDR3 DNA reads as TGCGCCAGCAGCCAACAACTAGGAAGAGCTGGGGAGCTGTTTTTT. Its translation is CASSQQLGRAGELFF. This chain connects TRBV5-1 to TRBJ2-2, with D possibly being TRBD2 (5 bases). Trimming pared 4 bases from V and 8 bases from J, leaving 18 bases between. The germline V gene has CDR1 SGHRS and CDR2 YFSETQ. This CDR3 comprises 15 residues.

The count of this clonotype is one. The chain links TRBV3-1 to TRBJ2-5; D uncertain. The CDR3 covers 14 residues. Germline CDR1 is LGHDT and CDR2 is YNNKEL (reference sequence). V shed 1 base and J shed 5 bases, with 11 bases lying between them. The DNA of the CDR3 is TGTGCCAGCAGCCAAGTTGGGTCCGGGGAGACCCAGTACTTC. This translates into CASSQVGSGETQYF.

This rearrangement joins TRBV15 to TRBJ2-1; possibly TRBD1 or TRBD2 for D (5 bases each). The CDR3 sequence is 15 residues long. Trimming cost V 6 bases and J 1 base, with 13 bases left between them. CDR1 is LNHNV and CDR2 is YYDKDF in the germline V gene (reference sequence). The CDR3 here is CATRQRGASYNEQFF. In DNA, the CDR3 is TGTGCCACCAGGCAGAGGGGTGCTTCCTACAATGAGCAGTTCTTC.

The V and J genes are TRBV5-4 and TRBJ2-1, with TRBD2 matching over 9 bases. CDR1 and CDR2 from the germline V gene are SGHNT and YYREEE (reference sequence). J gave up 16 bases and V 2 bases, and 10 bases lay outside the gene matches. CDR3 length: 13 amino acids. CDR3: CASSLSSGALQFF. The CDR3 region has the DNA TGTGCCAGCAGCTTATCTAGCGGGGCTTTGCAATTCTTC.

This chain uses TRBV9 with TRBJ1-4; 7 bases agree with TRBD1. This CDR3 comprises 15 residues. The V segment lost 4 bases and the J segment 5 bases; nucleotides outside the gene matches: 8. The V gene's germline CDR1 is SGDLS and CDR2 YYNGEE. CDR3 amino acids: CASSSRDSLNEKLFF. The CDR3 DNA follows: TGTGCCAGCAGCTCCCGGGACAGTCTCAATGAAAAACTGTTTTTT.

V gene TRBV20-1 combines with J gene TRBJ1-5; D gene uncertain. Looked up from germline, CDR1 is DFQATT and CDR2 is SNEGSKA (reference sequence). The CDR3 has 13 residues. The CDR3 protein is CSGKDSINQPQHF. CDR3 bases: TGCTCCGGAAAGGACTCTATCAATCAGCCCCAGCATTTT.

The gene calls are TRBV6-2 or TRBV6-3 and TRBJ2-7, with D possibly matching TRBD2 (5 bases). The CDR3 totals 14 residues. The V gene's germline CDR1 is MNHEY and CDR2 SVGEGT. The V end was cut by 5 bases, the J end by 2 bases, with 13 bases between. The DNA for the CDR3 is TGTGCCAGCAGTCACCGACTATCCGCCTACGAGCAGTACTTC. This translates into CASSHRLSAYEQYF.

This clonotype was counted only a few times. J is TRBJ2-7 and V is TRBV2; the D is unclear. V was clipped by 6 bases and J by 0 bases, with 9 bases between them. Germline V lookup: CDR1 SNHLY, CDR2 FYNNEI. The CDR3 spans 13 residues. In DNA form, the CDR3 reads TGTGCCAGCAGAATGGGCAACTCCTACGAGCAGTACTTC. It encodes CASRMGNSYEQYF.

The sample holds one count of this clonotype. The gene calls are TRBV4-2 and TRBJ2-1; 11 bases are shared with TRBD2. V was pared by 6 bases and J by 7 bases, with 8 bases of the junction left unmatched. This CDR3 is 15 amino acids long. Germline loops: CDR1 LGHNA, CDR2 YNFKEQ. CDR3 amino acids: CASRRLAGTGNEQFF. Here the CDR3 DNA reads TGTGCCAGCAGGAGACTAGCGGGGACTGGGAATGAGCAGTTCTTC.

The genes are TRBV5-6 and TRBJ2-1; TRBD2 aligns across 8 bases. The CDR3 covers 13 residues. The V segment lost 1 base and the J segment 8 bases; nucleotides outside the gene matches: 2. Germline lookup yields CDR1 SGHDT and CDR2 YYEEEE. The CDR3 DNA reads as TGTGCCAGCAGCTTGACGGGGGGGGATGAGCAGTTCTTC. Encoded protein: CASSLTGGDEQFF.

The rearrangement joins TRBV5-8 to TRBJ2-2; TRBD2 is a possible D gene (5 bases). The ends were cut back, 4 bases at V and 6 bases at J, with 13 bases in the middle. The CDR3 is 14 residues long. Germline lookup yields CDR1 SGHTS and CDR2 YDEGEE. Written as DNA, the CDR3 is TGTGCCAGCAGCCCGATTACTAGGTCCGGGGAGCTGTTTTTT. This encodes CASSPITRSGELFF.

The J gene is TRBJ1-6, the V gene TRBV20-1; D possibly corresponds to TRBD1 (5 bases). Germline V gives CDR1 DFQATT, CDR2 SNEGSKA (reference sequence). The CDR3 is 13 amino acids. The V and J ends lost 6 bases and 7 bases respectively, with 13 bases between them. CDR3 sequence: CSALRDGNSPLHF. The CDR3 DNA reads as TGCAGTGCACTCCGGGACGGCAATTCACCCCTCCACTTT.

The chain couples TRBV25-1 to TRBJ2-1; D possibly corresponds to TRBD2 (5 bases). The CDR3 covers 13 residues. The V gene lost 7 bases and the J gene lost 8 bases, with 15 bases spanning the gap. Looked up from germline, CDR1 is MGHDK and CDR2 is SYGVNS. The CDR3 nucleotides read TGTGCCAGCACCCCCGGAGGTGGAGATGAGCAGTTCTTC. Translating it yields CASTPGGGDEQFF.

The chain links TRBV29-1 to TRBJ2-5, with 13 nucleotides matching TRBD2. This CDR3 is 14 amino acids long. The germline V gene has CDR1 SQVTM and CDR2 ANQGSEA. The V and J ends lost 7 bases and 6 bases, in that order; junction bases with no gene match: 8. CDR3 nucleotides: TGCAGCGCCTGGACTAGCGGGAGTTGGAAGACCCAGTACTTC. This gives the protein CSAWTSGSWKTQYF.

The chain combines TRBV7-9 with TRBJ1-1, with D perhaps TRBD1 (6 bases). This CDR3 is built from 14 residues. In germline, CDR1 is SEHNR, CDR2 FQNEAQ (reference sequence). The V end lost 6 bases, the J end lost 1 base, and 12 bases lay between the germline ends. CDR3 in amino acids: CASSSRTANTEAFF. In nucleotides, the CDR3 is TGTGCCAGCAGTTCTCGGACAGCGAACACTGAAGCTTTCTTT.

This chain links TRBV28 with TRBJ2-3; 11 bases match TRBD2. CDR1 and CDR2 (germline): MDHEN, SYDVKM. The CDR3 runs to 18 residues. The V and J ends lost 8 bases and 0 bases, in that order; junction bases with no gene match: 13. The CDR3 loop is CASLGQLAGEVSTDTQYF. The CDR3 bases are TGTGCCAGCCTCGGACAACTAGCGGGAGAGGTCAGCACAGATACGCAGTATTTT.

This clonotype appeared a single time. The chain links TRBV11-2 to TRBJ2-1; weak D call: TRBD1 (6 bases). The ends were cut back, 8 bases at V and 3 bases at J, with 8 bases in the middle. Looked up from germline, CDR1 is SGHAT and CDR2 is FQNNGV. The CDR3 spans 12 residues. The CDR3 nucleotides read TGTGCCAGCCACAGGGACTACAATGAGCAGTTCTTC. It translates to CASHRDYNEQFF.